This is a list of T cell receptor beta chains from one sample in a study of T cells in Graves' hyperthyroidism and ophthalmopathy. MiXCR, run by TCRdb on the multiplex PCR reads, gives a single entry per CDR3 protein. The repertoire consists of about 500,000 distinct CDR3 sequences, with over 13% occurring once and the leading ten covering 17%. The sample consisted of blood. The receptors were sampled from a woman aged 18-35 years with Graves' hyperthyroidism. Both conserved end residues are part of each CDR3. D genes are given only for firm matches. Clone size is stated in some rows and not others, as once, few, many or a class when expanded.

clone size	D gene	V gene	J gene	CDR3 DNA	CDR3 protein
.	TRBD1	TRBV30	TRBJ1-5	TGTGCCTGGGCCGAGACAGGGACACAGCCCCAGCATTTT	CAWAETGTQPQHF
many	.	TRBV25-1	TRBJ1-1	TGTGCCAGCAAGGCAGGAGATACTGAAGCTTTCTTT	CASKAGDTEAFF
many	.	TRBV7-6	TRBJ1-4	TGTGCCAGCAGCCCCGGTCAGGGTAGTCGCGGTGAAAAACTGTTTTTT	CASSPGQGSRGEKLFF
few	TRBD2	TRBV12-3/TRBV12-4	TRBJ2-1	TGTGCCAGCAGTTTAAGGGGCGGGAGAGAGGGGCAGTTCTTC	CASSLRGGREGQFF
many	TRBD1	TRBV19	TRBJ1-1	TGTGCCAGTAGTGCTCGACAGGGAGGGAAGACTGAAGCTTTCTTT	CASSARQGGKTEAFF
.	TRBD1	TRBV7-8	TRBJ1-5	TGTGCCAGCAGCAGAGACAGGGCGATCGGCAATCAGCCCCAGCATTTT	CASSRDRAIGNQPQHF
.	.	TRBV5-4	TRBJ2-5	TGTGCCAGCAGCTTGGCCTCAGGGAGGATCCAAGAGACCCAGTACTTC	CASSLASGRIQETQYF
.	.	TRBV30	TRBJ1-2	TGTGCCTGGAGTCCTGGTGGCGGCTACACCTTC	CAWSPGGGYTF
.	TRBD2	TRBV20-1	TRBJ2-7	TGCAGTGCAAACAGCGGGGCTAGCGGCCAGGACGAGCAGTACTTC	CSANSGASGQDEQYF
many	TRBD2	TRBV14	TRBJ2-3	TGTGCCAGCAGCCCCTTCGGAGGAGCGGGGGGTCTCACAGATACGCAGTATTTT	CASSPFGGAGGLTDTQYF
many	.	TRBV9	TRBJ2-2	TGTGCCAGCAGCGTAGCGGCAGACAAAGCGAACACCGGGGAGCTGTTTTTT	CASSVAADKANTGELFF
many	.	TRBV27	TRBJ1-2	TGTGCCAGCAGGGTAACTCGAGACCACAACTATGGCTACACCTTC	CASRVTRDHNYGYTF
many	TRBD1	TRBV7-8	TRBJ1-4	TGTGCCAGCAGCTTAGCGGTGGCAGGGGGCCATGAAAAACTGTTTTTT	CASSLAVAGGHEKLFF
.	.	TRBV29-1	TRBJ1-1	TGCAGCGTGCAGTCTGAAGCTTTCTTT	CSVQSEAFF
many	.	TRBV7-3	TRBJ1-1	TGTGCCAGCACCGAGGAGATGAACACTGAAGCTTTCTTT	CASTEEMNTEAFF
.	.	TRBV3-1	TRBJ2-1	TGTGCCAGCAGCCAAGACCTGGGACCTGTCAATGAGCAGTTCTTC	CASSQDLGPVNEQFF
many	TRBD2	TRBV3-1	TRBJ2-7	TGTGCCAGCAGCCACCTCTCGGGACTAGCGGACGAGCAGTACTTC	CASSHLSGLADEQYF
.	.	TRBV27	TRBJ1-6	TGTGCCAGCAGTCCGAACCCTGGGAACAGGGCCCGTTCACCCCTCCACTTT	CASSPNPGNRARSPLHF
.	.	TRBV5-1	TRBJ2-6	TGCGCCAGCAGCTCGGACCCCTCAGGTGGGGCCAACGTCCTGACTTTC	CASSSDPSGGANVLTF
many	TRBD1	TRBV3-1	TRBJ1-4	TGTGCCAGCGCCCACACAGGGGAAGATGAAAAACTGTTTTTT	CASAHTGEDEKLFF
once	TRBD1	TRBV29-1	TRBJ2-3	TGCAGCGTTGGATGGACAGGGTTAACAGATACGCAGTATTTT	CSVGWTGLTDTQYF
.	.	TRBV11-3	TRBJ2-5	TGTGCCAGCAGCTTAGCCTCGGCCTATGAAGAGACCCAGTACTTC	CASSLASAYEETQYF
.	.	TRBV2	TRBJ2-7	TGTGCCGTGGCCTACGAGCAGTACTTC	CAVAYEQYF
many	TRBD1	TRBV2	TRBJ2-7	TGTGCCAGCAGTACAGTTGGGACAGGGGACTACGAGCAGTACTTC	CASSTVGTGDYEQYF
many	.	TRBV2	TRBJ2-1	TGTGCCAGCGGCTACGACGGGGGTGAGCAGTTCTTC	CASGYDGGEQFF
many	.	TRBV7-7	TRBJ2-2	TGTGCTAGCAGCACTAGTGCTCTAGGAGCCGGGGAGCTGTTTTTT	CASSTSALGAGELFF
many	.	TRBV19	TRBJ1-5	TGTGCCAGCTCCGCGGGGGTTCGGCAGCCCCAGCATTTT	CASSAGVRQPQHF
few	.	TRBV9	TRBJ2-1	TGTGCCAGCAGCGTTTCCCTAGCGACTCACAATGAGCAGTTCTTC	CASSVSLATHNEQFF
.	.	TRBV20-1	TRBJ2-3	TGCAGTGCTAGAGGCCCGACGGGGCGGGATACGCAGTATTTT	CSARGPTGRDTQYF
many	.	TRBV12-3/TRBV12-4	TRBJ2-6	TGTGCCAGCACATCCGGGGTGTCTGGGGCCAACGTCCTGACTTTC	CASTSGVSGANVLTF
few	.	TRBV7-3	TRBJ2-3	TGTGCCAGCAGCCCAGACCACACAGATACGCAGTATTTT	CASSPDHTDTQYF
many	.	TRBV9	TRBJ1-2	TGTGCCAGCAGCGTAGTCGCAGGGAACTATGGCTACACCTTC	CASSVVAGNYGYTF
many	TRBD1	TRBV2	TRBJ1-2	TGTGCCAGCAGTCAACAGGGGGCGTCCGGCTACACCTTC	CASSQQGASGYTF
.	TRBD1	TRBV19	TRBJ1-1	TGTGCCAGTTCATGGACAGGGGTTACTGAAGCTTTCTTT	CASSWTGVTEAFF
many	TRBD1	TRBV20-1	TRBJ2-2	TGCAGTGCTGCAAACAGGGGGAGCACCGGGGAGCTGTTTTTT	CSAANRGSTGELFF
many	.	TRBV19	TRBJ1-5	TGTGCCAGTAGTTGGGGCAGGGGCCCGAATCAGCCCCAGCATTTT	CASSWGRGPNQPQHF